The clone carrying this T cell receptor beta chain was detected only a few times. Its antigen remains unidentified. This sample is part of a study of graft-versus-host responses after intestinal transplantation. Germline V gene data show CDR1 as KGHSH and CDR2 as LQKENI. The CDR3 runs to 12 residues. Trimming took 3 bases from V and 2 from J, leaving 4 bases between them. Study-wide points: Early after transplant, HvG declines were associated with peak levels of circulating GvH clones.

This table comes from immunoSEQ multiplex PCR, and its TCRdb copy is limited to in-frame clones, with some not included. The sample lists more than 95,000 clones, roughly 90% occurring once. This chain connects TRBV18 to TRBJ1-1; D is uncertain. This clonotype was obtained from a human donor who received an intestinal transplant. The input for sequencing was unstimulated CD4+ T cells sorted from spleen or lymph node cells, taken before intestinal transplant. The DNA for the CDR3 is TGTGCCAGCTCACCCCTAAACACTGAAGCTTTCTTT. Protein product: CASSPLNTEAFF.